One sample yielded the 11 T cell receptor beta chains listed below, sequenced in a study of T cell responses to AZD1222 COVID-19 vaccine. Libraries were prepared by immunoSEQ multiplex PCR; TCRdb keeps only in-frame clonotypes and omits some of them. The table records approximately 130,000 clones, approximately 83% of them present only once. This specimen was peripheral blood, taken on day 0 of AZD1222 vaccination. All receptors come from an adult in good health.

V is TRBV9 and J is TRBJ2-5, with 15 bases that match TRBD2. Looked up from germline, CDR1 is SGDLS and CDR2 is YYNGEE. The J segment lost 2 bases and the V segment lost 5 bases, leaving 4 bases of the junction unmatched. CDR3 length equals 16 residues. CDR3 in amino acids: CASRAGLAGGQETQYF. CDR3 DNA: TGTGCCAGCAGGGCGGGACTAGCGGGAGGTCAAGAGACCCAGTACTTC.

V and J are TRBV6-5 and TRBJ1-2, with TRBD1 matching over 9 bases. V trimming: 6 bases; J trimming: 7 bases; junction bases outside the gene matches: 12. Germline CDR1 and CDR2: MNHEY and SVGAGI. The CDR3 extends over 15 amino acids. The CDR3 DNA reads TGTGCCAGCAGCCTCCCCCCGGGACAGGGCGGTGGCTACACCTTC. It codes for CASSLPPGQGGGYTF.

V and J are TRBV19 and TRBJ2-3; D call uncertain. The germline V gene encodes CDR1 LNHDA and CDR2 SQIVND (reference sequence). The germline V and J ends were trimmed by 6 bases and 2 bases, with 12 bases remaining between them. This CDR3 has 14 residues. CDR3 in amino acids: CASRTDPNTDTQYF. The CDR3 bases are TGTGCCAGTAGGACGGATCCGAACACAGATACGCAGTATTTT.

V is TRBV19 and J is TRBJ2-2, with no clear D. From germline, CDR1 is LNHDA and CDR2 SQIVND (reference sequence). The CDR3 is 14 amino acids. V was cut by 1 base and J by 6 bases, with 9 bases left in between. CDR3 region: CASSIGLLSGELFF. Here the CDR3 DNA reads TGTGCCAGTAGTATAGGCCTCCTGTCCGGGGAGCTGTTTTTT.

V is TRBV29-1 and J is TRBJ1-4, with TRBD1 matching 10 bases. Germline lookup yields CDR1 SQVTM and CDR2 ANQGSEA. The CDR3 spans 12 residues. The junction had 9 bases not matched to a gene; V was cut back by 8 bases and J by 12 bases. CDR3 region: CSFRQGAGELFF. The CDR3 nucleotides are TGCAGCTTCCGACAGGGGGCTGGGGAACTGTTTTTT. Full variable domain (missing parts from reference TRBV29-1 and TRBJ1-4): SAVISQKPSRDICQRGTSLTIQCQVDSQVTMMFWYRQQPGQSLTLIATANQGSEATYESGFVIDKFPISRPNLTFSTLTVSNMSPEDSSIYLCSFRQGAGELFFGSGTQLSVL.

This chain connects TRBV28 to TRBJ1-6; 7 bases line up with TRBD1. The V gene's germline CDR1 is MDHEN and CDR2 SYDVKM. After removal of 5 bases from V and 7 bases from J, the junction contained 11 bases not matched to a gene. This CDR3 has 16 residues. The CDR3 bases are TGTGCCAGCAGTCAACCCGCCGCGGGACAGAATTCACCCCTCCACTTT. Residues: CASSQPAAGQNSPLHF.

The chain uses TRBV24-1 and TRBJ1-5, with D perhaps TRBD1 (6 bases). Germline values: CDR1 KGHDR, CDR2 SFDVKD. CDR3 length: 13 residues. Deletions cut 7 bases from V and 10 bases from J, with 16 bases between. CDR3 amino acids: CATSRDKLRPQHF. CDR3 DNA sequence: TGTGCCACCAGCCGGGACAAACTTCGACCCCAGCATTTT.

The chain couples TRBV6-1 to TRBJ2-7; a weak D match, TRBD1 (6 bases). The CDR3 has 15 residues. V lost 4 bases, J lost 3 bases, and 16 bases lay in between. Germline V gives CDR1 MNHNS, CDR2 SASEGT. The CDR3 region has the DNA TGTGCCAGCAGTGGAGCCGGGACAAAGAGCTACGAGCAGTACTTC. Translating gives CASSGAGTKSYEQYF.

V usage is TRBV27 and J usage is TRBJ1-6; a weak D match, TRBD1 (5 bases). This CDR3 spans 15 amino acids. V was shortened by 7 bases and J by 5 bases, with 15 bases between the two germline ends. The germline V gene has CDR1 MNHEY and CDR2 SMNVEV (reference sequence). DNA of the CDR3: TGTGCCAGCAACCTTCGGGGGGAGCATAATTCACCCCTCCACTTT. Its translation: CASNLRGEHNSPLHF.

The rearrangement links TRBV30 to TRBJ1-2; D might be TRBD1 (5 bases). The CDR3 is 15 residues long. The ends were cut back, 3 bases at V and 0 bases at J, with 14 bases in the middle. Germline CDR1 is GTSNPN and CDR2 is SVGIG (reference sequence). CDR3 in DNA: TGTGCCTGGAGGTCAAGGGCGGGGGCTAACTATGGCTACACCTTC. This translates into CAWRSRAGANYGYTF. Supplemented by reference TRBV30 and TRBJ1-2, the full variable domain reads SQTIHQWPATLVQPVGSPLSLECTVEGTSNPNLYWYRQAAGRGLQLLFYSVGIGQISSEVPQNLSASRPQDRQFILSSKKLLLSDSGFYLCAWRSRAGANYGYTFGSGTRLTVV.

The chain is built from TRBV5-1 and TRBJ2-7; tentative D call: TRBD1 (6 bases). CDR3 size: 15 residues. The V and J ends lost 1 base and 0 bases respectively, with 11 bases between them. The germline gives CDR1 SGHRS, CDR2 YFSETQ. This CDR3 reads CASSLRGQSSYEQYF. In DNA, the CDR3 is TGCGCCAGCAGCTTGCGTGGACAGAGCTCCTACGAGCAGTACTTC.